This T cell receptor (beta chain) derives from a study of T-cell reconstitution after alpha-beta-depleted transplantation in children. In this sample, this clonotype turned up many times. For TCRbeta, the library was prepared with unique molecular identifiers. Via MiXCR, TCRdb re-called the PCR reads, giving one row per CDR3 protein. The sample has under 450,000 distinct CDR3 sequences; less than 15% are singletons. The V end was cut by 0 bases, the J end by 5 bases, with 5 bases between. The CDR3 extends over 13 amino acids. CDR1 and CDR2 (germline): LGHNA, YNFKEQ. The receptor was isolated from a human donor who donated a stem cell graft to a child with Fanconi anemia. Sequencing was performed on PBMCs, taken from the stem cell graft. The rearrangement links TRBV4-2 to TRBJ1-5; D is unresolved. CDR3 sequence reads: CASSQEEDQPQHF. The CDR3 DNA follows: TGTGCCAGCAGCCAAGAGGAGGATCAGCCCCAGCATTTT.